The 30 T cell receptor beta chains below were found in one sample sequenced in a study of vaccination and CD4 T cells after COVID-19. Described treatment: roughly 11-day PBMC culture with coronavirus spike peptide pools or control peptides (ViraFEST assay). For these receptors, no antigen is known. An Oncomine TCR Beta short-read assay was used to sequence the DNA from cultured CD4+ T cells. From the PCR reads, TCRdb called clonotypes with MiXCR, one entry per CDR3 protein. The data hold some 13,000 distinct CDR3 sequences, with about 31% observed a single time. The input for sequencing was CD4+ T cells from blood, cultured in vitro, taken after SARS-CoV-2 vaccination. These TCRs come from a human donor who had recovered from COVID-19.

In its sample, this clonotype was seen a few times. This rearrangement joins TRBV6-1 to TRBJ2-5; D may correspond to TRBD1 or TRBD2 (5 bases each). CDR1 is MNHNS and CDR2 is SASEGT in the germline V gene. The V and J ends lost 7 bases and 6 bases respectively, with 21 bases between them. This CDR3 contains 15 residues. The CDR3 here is CASTRRDDPKKTQYF. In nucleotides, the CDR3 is TGTGCCAGCACTCGCCGGGACGACCCGAAGAAGACCCAGTACTTC.

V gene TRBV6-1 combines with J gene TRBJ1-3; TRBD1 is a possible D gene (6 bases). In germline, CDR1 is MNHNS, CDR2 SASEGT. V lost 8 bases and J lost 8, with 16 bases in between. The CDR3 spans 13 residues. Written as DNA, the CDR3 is TGTGCCAGCGAACTAGGGGGGGCTGACACCATATATTTT. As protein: CASELGGADTIYF.

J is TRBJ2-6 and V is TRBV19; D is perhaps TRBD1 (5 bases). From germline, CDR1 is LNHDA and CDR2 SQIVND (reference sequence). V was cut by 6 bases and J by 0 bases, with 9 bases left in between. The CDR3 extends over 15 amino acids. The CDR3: CASRSDSSGANVLTF. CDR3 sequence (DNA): TGTGCCAGTAGATCCGACAGCTCTGGGGCCAACGTCCTGACTTTC.

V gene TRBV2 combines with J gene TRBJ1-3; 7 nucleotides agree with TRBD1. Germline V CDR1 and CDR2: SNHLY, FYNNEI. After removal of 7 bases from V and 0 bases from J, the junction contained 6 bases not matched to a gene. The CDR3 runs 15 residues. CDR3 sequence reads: CASTTQGSSGNTIYF. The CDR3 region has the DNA TGTGCCAGCACCACACAGGGGAGCTCTGGAAACACCATATATTTT.

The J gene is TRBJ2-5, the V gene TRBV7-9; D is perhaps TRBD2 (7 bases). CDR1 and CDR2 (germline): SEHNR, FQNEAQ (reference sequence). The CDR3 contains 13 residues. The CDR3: CAGGGQSQETQYF. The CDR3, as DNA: TGTGCGGGGGGGGGGCAGTCCCAAGAGACCCAGTACTTC. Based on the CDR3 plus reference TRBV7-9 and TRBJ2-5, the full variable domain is DTGVSQNPRHKITKRGQNVTFRCDPISEHNRLYWYRQTLGQGPEFLTYFQNEAQLEKSRLLSDRFSAERPKGSFSTLEIQRTEQGDSAMYLCAGGGQSQETQYFGPGTRLLVL.

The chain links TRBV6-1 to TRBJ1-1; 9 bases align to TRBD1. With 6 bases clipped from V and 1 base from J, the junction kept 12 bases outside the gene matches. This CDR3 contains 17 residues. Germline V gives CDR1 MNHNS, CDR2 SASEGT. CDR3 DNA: TGTGCCAGCAGCCCCGCCGGGACAGGGTCCCGGAACACTGAAGCTTTCTTT. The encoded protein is CASSPAGTGSRNTEAFF.

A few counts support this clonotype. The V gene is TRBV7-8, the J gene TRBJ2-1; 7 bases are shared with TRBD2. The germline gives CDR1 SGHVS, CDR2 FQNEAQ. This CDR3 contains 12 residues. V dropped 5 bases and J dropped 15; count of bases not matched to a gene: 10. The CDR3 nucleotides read TGTGCCAGCAGCCCATTTCGGGGGGATCTGTTCTTC. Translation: CASSPFRGDLFF.

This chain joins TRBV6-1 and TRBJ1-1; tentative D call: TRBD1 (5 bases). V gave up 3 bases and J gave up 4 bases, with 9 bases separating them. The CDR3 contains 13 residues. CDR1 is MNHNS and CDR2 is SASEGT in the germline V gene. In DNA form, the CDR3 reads TGTGCCAGCAGTGATCGGCAGGGCACTGAAGCTTTCTTT. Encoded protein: CASSDRQGTEAFF.

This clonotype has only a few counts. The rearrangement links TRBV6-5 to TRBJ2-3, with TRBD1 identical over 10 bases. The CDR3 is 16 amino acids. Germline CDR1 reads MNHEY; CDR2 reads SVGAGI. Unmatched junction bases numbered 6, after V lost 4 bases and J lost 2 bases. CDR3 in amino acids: CASSSRQGAITDTQYF. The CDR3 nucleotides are TGTGCCAGCAGTTCGAGACAGGGGGCGATCACAGATACGCAGTATTTT.

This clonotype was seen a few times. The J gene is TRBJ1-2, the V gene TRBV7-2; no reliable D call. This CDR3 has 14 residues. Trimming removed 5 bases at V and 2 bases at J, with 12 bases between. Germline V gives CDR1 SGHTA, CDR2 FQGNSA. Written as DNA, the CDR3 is TGTGCCAGCAGCACGCTCTCGGGGAACTATGGCTACACCTTC. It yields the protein CASSTLSGNYGYTF.

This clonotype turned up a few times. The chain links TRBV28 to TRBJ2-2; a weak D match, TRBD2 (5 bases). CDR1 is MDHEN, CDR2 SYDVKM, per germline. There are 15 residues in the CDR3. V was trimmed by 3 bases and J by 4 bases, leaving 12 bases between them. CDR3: CASSFLASGTGELFF. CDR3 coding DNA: TGTGCCAGCAGTTTTCTAGCTAGTGGCACCGGGGAGCTGTTTTTT.

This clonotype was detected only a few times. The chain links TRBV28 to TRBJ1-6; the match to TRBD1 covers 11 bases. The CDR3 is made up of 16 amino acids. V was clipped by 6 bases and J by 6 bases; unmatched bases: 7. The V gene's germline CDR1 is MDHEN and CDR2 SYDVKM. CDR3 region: CASRLPGTGGNSPLHF. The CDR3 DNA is TGTGCCAGCAGGTTGCCCGGGACAGGGGGTAATTCACCCCTCCACTTT.

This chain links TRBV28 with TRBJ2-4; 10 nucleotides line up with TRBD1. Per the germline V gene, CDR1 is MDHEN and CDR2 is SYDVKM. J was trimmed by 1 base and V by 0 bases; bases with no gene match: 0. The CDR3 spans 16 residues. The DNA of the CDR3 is TGTGCCAGCAGTTTATGGGGACAGGGGGCCAAAAACATTCAGTACTTC. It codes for CASSLWGQGAKNIQYF.

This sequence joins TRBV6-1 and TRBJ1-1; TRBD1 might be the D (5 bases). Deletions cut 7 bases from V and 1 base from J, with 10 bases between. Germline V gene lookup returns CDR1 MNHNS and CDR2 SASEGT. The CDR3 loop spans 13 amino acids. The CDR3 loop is CASTRQQNTEAFF. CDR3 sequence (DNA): TGTGCCAGCACACGACAGCAGAACACTGAAGCTTTCTTT.

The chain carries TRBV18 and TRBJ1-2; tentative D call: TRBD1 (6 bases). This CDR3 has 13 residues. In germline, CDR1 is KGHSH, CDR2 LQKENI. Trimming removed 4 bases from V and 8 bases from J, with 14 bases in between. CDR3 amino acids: CASSLAGAEGYTF. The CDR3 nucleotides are TGTGCCAGCTCACTCGCGGGGGCTGAAGGCTACACCTTC.

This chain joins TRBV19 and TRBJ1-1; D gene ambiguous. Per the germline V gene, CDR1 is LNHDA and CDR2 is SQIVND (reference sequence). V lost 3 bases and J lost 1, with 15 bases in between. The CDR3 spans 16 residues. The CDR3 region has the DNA TGTGCCAGTAGTATTGGGCGGGGAGTCCAGAACACTGAAGCTTTCTTT. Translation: CASSIGRGVQNTEAFF.

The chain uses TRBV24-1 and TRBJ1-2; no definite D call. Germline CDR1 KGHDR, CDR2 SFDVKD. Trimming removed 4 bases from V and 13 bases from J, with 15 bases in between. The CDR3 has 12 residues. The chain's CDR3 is CATSEGNGRFTF. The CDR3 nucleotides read TGTGCCACCAGTGAGGGGAACGGACGTTTCACCTTC.

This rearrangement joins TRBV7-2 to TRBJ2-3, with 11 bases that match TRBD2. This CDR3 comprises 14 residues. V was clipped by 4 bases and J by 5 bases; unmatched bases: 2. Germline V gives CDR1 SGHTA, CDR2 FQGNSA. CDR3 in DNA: TGTGCCAGCAGCTCACTAGCGGGAGTAGATACGCAGTATTTT. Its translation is CASSSLAGVDTQYF.

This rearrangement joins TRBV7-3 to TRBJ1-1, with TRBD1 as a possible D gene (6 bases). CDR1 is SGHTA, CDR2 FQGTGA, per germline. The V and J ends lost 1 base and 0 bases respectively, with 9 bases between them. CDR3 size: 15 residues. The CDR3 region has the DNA TGTGCCAGCAGCTTAATTCCAGGGGTGAACACTGAAGCTTTCTTT. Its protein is CASSLIPGVNTEAFF.

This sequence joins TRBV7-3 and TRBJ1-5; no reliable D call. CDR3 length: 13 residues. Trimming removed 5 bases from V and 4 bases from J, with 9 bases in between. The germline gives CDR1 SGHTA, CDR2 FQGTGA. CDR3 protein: CASSLDVNQPQHF. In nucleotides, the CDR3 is TGTGCCAGCAGCCTAGATGTTAATCAGCCCCAGCATTTT.

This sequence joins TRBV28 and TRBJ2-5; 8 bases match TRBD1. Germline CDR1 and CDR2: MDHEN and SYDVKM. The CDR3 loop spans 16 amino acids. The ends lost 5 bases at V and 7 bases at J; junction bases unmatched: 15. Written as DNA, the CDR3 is TGTGCCAGCAGTACCCTGGACAGGGCAACCACGGGGACCCAGTACTTC. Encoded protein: CASSTLDRATTGTQYF. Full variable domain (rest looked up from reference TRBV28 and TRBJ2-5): DVKVTQSSRYLVKRTGEKVFLECVQDMDHENMFWYRQDPGLGLRLIYFSYDVKMKEKGDIPEGYSVSREKKERFSLILESASTNQTSMYLCASSTLDRATTGTQYFGPGTRLLVL.

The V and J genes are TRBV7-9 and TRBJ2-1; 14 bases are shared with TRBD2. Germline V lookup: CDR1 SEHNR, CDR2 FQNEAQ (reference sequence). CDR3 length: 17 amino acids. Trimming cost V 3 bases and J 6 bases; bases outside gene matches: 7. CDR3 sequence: CASSFRLAGGQLNEQFF. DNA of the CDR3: TGTGCCAGCAGCTTTCGACTAGCGGGAGGGCAACTCAATGAGCAGTTCTTC.

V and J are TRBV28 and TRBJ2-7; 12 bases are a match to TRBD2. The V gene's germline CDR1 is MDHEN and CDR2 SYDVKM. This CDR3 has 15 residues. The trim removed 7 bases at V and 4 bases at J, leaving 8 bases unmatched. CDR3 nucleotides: TGTGCCAGCATCCCGGGGGGGACTAGCGGGTACGAGCAGTACTTC. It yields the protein CASIPGGTSGYEQYF.

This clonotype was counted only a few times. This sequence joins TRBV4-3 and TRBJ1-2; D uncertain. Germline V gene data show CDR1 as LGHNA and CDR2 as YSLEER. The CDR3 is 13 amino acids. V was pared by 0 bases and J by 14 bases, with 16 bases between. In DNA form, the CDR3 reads TGCGCCAGCAGCCAAGAACTGGCCCGGCCGGGGACCTTC. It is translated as CASSQELARPGTF.

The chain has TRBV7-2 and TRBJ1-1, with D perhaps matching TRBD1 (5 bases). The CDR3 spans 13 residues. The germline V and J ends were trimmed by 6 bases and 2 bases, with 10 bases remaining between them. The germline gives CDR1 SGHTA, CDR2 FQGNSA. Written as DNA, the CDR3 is TGTGCCAGCAGTCAGCAGGGAAACACTGAAGCTTTCTTT. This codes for CASSQQGNTEAFF.

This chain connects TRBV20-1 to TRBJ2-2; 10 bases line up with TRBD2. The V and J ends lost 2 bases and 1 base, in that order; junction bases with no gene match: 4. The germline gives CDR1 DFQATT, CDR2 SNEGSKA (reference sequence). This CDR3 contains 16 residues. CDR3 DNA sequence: TGCAGTGCTAGATTACTAGCGGGACTGAACACCGGGGAGCTGTTTTTT. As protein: CSARLLAGLNTGELFF.

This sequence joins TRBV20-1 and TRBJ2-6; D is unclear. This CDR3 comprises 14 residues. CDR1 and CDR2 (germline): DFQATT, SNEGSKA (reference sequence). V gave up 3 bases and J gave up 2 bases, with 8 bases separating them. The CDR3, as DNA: TGCAGTGCTAGGTTCGGGCCTGGGGCCAACGTCCTGACTTTC. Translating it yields CSARFGPGANVLTF.

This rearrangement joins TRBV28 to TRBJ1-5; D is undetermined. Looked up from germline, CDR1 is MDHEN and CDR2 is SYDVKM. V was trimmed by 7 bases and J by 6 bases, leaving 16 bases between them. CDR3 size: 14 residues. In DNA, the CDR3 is TGTGCCAGCACCACATGGGGTCTAAGTCAGCCCCAGCATTTT. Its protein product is CASTTWGLSQPQHF.

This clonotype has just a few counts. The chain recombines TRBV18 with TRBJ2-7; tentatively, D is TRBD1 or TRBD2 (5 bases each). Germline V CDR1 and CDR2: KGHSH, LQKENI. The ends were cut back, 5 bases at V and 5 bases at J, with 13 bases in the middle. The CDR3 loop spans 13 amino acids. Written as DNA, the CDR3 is TGTGCCAGCTCAAGTCAGAGGGGAGACGAGCAGTACTTC. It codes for CASSSQRGDEQYF.

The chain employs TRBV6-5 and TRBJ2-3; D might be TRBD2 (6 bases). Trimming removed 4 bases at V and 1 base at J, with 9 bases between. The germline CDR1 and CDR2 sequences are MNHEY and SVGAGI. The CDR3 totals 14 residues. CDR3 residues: CASSLGGGTDTQYF. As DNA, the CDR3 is TGTGCCAGCAGTTTGGGAGGTGGCACAGATACGCAGTATTTT.